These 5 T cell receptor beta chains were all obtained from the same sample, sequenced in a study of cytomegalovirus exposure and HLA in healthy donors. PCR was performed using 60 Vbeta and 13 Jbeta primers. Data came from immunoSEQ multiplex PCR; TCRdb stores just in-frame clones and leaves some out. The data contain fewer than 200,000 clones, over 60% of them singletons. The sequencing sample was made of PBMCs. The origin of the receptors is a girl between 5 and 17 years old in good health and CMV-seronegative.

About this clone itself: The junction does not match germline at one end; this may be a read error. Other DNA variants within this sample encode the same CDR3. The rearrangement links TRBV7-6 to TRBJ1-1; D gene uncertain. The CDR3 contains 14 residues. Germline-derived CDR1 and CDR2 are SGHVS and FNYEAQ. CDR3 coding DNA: TGTGCCAGTAGCTTAGGAGGGATTAACACTGAAGCTTTCTTT. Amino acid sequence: CASSLGGINTEAFF.

CDR3 bases: TGTGCCAGCATAGGGACAGCCGTCGGGGCCAACGTCCTGACTTTC. Protein product: CASIGTAVGANVLTF. The V and J genes are TRBV6-6 and TRBJ2-6; 7 nucleotides match TRBD1. Germline trimming cut 7 bases from V and 4 bases from J; bases unmatched to any gene: 7. The V gene's germline CDR1 is MNHNY and CDR2 SVGAGI (reference sequence). The CDR3 runs to 15 residues.

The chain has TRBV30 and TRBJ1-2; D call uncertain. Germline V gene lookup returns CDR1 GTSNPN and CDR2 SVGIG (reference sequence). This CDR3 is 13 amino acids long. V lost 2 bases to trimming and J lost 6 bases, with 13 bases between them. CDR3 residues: CAWSPGPSNGYTF. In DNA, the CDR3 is TGTGCCTGGAGTCCCGGTCCGTCTAATGGCTACACCTTC.

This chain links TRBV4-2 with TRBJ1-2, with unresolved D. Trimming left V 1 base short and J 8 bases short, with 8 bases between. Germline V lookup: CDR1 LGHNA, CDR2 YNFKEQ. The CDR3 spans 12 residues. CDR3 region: CASSQGEVGYTF. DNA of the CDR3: TGTGCCAGCAGCCAAGGGGAGGTCGGCTACACCTTC.

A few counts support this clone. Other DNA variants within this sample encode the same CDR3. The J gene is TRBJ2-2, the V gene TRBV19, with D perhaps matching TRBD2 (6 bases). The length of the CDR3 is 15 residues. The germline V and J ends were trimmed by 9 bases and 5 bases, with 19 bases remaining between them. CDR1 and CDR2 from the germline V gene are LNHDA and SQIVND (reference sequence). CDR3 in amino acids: CASKISTGETGELFF. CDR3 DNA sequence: TGTGCCAGCAAGATCTCTACGGGGGAAACCGGGGAGCTGTTTTTT.